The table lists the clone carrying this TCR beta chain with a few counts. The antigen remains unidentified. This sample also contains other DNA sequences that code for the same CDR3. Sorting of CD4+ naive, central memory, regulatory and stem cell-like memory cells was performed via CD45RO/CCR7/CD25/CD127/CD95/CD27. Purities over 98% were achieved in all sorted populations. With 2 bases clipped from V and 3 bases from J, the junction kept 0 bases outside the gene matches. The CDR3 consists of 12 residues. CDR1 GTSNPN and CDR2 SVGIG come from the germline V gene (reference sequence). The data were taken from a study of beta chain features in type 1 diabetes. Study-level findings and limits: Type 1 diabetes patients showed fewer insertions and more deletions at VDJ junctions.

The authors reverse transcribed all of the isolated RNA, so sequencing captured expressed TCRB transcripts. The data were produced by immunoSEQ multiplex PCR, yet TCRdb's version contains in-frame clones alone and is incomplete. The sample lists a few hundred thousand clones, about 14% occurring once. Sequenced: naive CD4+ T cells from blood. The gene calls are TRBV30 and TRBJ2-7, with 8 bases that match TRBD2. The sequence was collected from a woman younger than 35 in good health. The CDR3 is CAWSRGGYEQYF. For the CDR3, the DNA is TGTGCCTGGAGTCGGGGGGGCTACGAGCAGTACTTC.